The 29 T cell receptor beta chains reported below all come from one sample, sequenced in a study of blood T cell repertoires in COVID-19. Assay used: immunoSEQ multiplex PCR; TCRdb lists only in-frame clones, some missing. The table records around 160,000 clones, 80% of them present only once. The sequencing input was peripheral blood. The receptors come from a man aged 60 to 75 with active or convalescent COVID-19.

The chain carries TRBV5-1 and TRBJ2-3; possibly TRBD1 for D (6 bases). From germline, CDR1 is SGHRS and CDR2 YFSETQ. The CDR3 contains 15 residues. The V and J ends lost 4 bases and 4 bases respectively, with 16 bases between them. This CDR3 is CASSPGQISADTQYF. In nucleotides, the CDR3 is TGCGCCAGCAGCCCTGGACAGATTAGCGCAGATACGCAGTATTTT.

The CDR3 DNA sequence: TGTGCCAGCTCACCACTCCCCAGGGGGAAAAACACCATATATTTT. Its translation: CASSPLPRGKNTIYF. This chain joins TRBV18 and TRBJ1-3, with 7 positions matching TRBD1. CDR3 size: 15 residues. V gave up 1 base and J gave up 6 bases; unmatched junction bases: 6. The germline CDR1 and CDR2 sequences are KGHSH and LQKENI.

The rearrangement links TRBV24-1 to TRBJ2-5, with D possibly being TRBD1 (7 bases). The CDR3 spans 16 residues. V dropped 4 bases and J dropped 1 base, with 15 bases sitting between them. CDR1 is KGHDR, CDR2 SFDVKD, per germline. The CDR3 here is CATSEGPGGSQETQYF. CDR3 nucleotide sequence: TGTGCCACCAGTGAAGGCCCAGGGGGGAGCCAAGAGACCCAGTACTTC.

This rearrangement joins TRBV29-1 to TRBJ2-3; D might be TRBD1 (6 bases). Germline CDR1 is SQVTM and CDR2 is ANQGSEA. Deletions cut 3 bases from V and 1 base from J, with 8 bases between. This CDR3 has 13 residues. In nucleotides, the CDR3 is TGCAGCGTTGACTACAGGGGCACAGATACGCAGTATTTT. It specifies CSVDYRGTDTQYF.

The gene calls are TRBV18 and TRBJ2-7; TRBD1 is a possible D gene (6 bases). The CDR3 spans 13 residues. Looked up from germline, CDR1 is KGHSH and CDR2 is LQKENI. The ends were cut back, 4 bases at V and 2 bases at J, with 9 bases in the middle. CDR3 in amino acids: CASSLGQTYEQYF. For the CDR3, the DNA is TGTGCCAGCTCACTAGGACAGACCTACGAGCAGTACTTC. The full variable domain, its missing parts supplied by reference TRBV18 and TRBJ2-7, is NAGVMQNPRHLVRRRGQEARLRCSPMKGHSHVYWYRQLPEEGLKFMVYLQKENIIDESGMPKERFSAEFPKEGPSILRIQQVVRGDSAAYFCASSLGQTYEQYFGPGTRLTVT.

The CDR3 DNA sequence: TGTGCCAGCAGCTCGGGACAGGGCTCTGGAAACACCATATATTTT. This translates into CASSSGQGSGNTIYF. The V call is TRBV7-8, the J call TRBJ1-3, with 9 bases identical to TRBD1. From germline, CDR1 is SGHVS and CDR2 FQNEAQ. This CDR3 contains 15 residues. V lost 4 bases and J lost 0; bases outside the gene matches: 1.

The rearrangement links TRBV7-3 to TRBJ2-1; 8 positions match TRBD2. Germline-derived CDR1 and CDR2 are SGHTA and FQGTGA. The V segment lost 5 bases and the J segment 13 bases; nucleotides outside the gene matches: 7. This CDR3 contains 12 residues. The CDR3 coding sequence is TGTGCCAGCAGCCAGAGCGGGGGTCCCCAGTTCTTC. Translated, it gives CASSQSGGPQFF. Filled out from reference TRBV7-3 and TRBJ2-1, the complete variable domain reads GAGVSQTPSNKVTEKGKYVELRCDPISGHTALYWYRQSLGQGPEFLIYFQGTGAADDSGLPNDRFFAVRPEGSVSTLKIQRTERGDSAVYLCASSQSGGPQFFGPGTRLTVL.

The V gene is TRBV7-8, the J gene TRBJ2-1; 12 bases fit TRBD2. J was trimmed by 8 bases and V by 5 bases; bases with no gene match: 13. The CDR3 has 17 amino acids. Germline loops: CDR1 SGHVS, CDR2 FQNEAQ. For the CDR3, the DNA is TGTGCCAGCAGCCCCATGGGACTAGCGGGTGTGGTCGATGAGCAGTTCTTC. It translates to CASSPMGLAGVVDEQFF.

This rearrangement joins TRBV30 to TRBJ2-5; a weak D match, TRBD2 (5 bases). CDR3 length: 11 amino acids. Per the germline V gene, CDR1 is GTSNPN and CDR2 is SVGIG (reference sequence). V was trimmed by 7 bases and J by 5 bases, leaving 11 bases between them. The CDR3 DNA is TGTGCCTACCAACAGCGGGAGACCCAGTACTTC. This codes for CAYQQRETQYF.

CDR3 nucleotide sequence: TGTGCCAGCAGTTACACTCCGGCACTAGCGGGGTACACAGATACGCAGTATTTT. Translated, it gives CASSYTPALAGYTDTQYF. The chain uses TRBV6-2 or TRBV6-3 and TRBJ2-3; 10 bases line up with TRBD2. Trimming cost V 2 bases and J 2 bases; bases outside gene matches: 10. Looked up from germline, CDR1 is MNHEY and CDR2 is SVGEGT. The CDR3 extends over 18 amino acids.

This chain uses TRBV5-1 with TRBJ1-2; TRBD1 is a possible D gene (6 bases). The CDR3 sequence is 14 residues long. The ends were cut back, 1 base at V and 4 bases at J, with 11 bases in the middle. Per the germline V gene, CDR1 is SGHRS and CDR2 is YFSETQ. The CDR3 loop is CASSLFSGAYGYTF. For the CDR3, the DNA is TGCGCCAGCAGCTTGTTCTCAGGGGCCTATGGCTACACCTTC.

V gene TRBV11-2 combines with J gene TRBJ2-7; perhaps TRBD2 as D (7 bases). V gave up 4 bases and J gave up 5 bases, with 24 bases separating them. The CDR3 length is 17 residues. The V gene's germline CDR1 is SGHAT and CDR2 FQNNGV. The CDR3 sequence is CASSSTRGRRGGHEQYF. For the CDR3, the DNA is TGTGCCAGCAGCTCCACCCGGGGCCGAAGGGGGGGGCACGAGCAGTACTTC.

This chain uses TRBV29-1 with TRBJ2-6; possible D gene TRBD1, 5 bases. Germline CDR1 SQVTM, CDR2 ANQGSEA. This CDR3 contains 16 residues. The V end lost 4 bases, the J end lost 2 bases, and 15 bases lay between the germline ends. The CDR3 nucleotides are TGCAGCGTTGTGTCAGGGCCCTCTCCTGGGGCCAACGTCCTGACTTTC. Translated: CSVVSGPSPGANVLTF. Drawing the rest from reference TRBV29-1 and TRBJ2-6, the complete variable domain is SAVISQKPSRDICQRGTSLTIQCQVDSQVTMMFWYRQQPGQSLTLIATANQGSEATYESGFVIDKFPISRPNLTFSTLTVSNMSPEDSSIYLCSVVSGPSPGANVLTFGAGSRLTVL.

This chain connects TRBV2 to TRBJ1-2; 7 bases are a match to TRBD1. Germline V CDR1 and CDR2: SNHLY, FYNNEI. V lost 6 bases to trimming and J lost 13 bases; unmatched junction nucleotides: 17. The CDR3 runs to 14 residues. CDR3 in DNA: TGTGCCAGCAGCCTATCTACCCGACAGGGCACCGGCACCTTC. Protein: CASSLSTRQGTGTF.

With regard to this clone: The DNA is omitted, as the CDR3 cannot be located on it reliably, and the CDR3 follows TCRdb's listing. CDR3 protein: CASSEGVAGGSLYF. V is TRBV6-1 and J is TRBJ2-7; the table's D call of TRBD2 was not tested on the DNA. The CDR3 length equals 14 residues, ends included. Germline V CDR1 and CDR2: MNHNS, SASEGT.

The V and J genes are TRBV7-8 and TRBJ2-5; perhaps TRBD2 as D (5 bases). The CDR3 totals 15 residues. Trimming removed 4 bases from V and 5 bases from J, with 17 bases in between. Germline-derived CDR1 and CDR2 are SGHVS and FQNEAQ. CDR3 coding DNA: TGTGCCAGCAGCTCAAGGGTTTTCCGCGGGGAGACCCAGTACTTC. Its protein is CASSSRVFRGETQYF.

V is TRBV28 and J is TRBJ1-6; D gene uncertain. The V end was cut by 5 bases, the J end by 5 bases, with 4 bases between. The CDR3 extends over 12 amino acids. Germline lookup yields CDR1 MDHEN and CDR2 SYDVKM. CDR3: CASSPHNSPLHF. The DNA of the CDR3 is TGTGCCAGCAGTCCTCATAATTCACCCCTCCACTTT.

The chain uses TRBV6-5 and TRBJ2-7; D is perhaps TRBD2 (5 bases). Germline CDR1 is MNHEY and CDR2 is SVGAGI. Trimming stripped 0 bases from V and 6 bases from J, with 15 bases between. This CDR3 comprises 15 residues. CDR3 DNA: TGTGCCAGCAGTTACTCGGGAGTAGCCTCGTCCGAGCAGTACTTC. This translates into CASSYSGVASSEQYF.

This clone has only one observation. This chain connects TRBV28 to TRBJ1-5; 7 positions match TRBD1. There are 15 residues in the CDR3. The ends lost 2 bases at V and 6 bases at J; junction bases unmatched: 7. The germline gives CDR1 MDHEN, CDR2 SYDVKM. This chain's CDR3 is CASSLRAGGSQPQHF. The DNA for the CDR3 is TGTGCCAGCAGTTTACGGGCAGGGGGGAGTCAGCCCCAGCATTTT.

In this sample, this clone turned up once. The rearrangement links TRBV29-1 to TRBJ2-1; D perhaps matches TRBD2 (6 bases). CDR1 and CDR2 from the germline V gene are SQVTM and ANQGSEA. The CDR3 runs 11 residues. Trimming took off 7 bases at V and 6 bases at J, with 10 bases between the two ends. The CDR3 is CSGERANEQFF. The CDR3 bases are TGCAGCGGGGAGCGGGCCAATGAGCAGTTCTTC.

The chain combines TRBV3-1 (or the pseudogene TRBV3-2) with TRBJ2-4, with 10 bases aligning to TRBD1. Germline V gene sequence: CDR1 LGHDT, CDR2 YNNKEL (reference sequence). J was trimmed by 9 bases and V by 0 bases; bases with no gene match: 5. CDR3 length: 15 amino acids. CDR3 nucleotide sequence: TGTGCCAGCAGCCAAGATCGGGACAGGGGAAGCATTCAGTACTTC. It translates to CASSQDRDRGSIQYF.

The V and J genes are TRBV28 and TRBJ1-2; 7 bases match TRBD1. The CDR3 has 13 residues. The germline V gene encodes CDR1 MDHEN and CDR2 SYDVKM. With V trimmed by 4 bases and J by 8 bases, 7 bases remained unmatched. The CDR3 DNA reads as TGTGCCAGCAGTTCGACAGGGACACGCGGCTACACCTTC. Its protein product is CASSSTGTRGYTF.

CDR3 sequence: CASSRGGVFISYNEQFF. CDR3 DNA: TGCGCCAGCAGCCGCGGGGGGGTTTTTATTTCCTACAATGAGCAGTTCTTC. The chain couples TRBV4-1 to TRBJ2-1; the match to TRBD2 covers 9 bases. With 4 bases clipped from V and 1 base from J, the junction kept 8 bases outside the gene matches. This CDR3 contains 17 residues. Germline V gene data show CDR1 as MGHRA and CDR2 as YSYEKL.

The chain has TRBV18 and TRBJ2-6; 7 nucleotides agree with TRBD2. The V and J ends lost 5 bases and 2 bases, in that order; junction bases with no gene match: 3. Germline CDR1 is KGHSH and CDR2 is LQKENI. The CDR3 spans 15 residues. CDR3 in amino acids: CASSTGGTGANVLTF. The CDR3 DNA reads as TGTGCCAGCTCAACCGGGGGGACTGGGGCCAACGTCCTGACTTTC.

V usage is TRBV7-2 and J usage is TRBJ2-1; 9 nucleotides agree with TRBD2. V trimming: 1 base; J trimming: 16 bases; junction bases outside the gene matches: 11. There are 14 residues in the CDR3. Germline V gene lookup returns CDR1 SGHTA and CDR2 FQGNSA. Written as DNA, the CDR3 is TGTGCCAGCAGCTTAGTCGAAGGGGCGGGAGGGCTTTTCTTC. This sequence encodes CASSLVEGAGGLFF.

The genes are TRBV4-3 and TRBJ2-5; 10 nucleotides align to TRBD2. The CDR3 extends over 16 amino acids. Germline-derived CDR1 and CDR2 are LGHNA and YSLEER. Trimming cost V 3 bases and J 5 bases; bases outside gene matches: 9. Here the CDR3 reads CASSQGGLAGAETQYF. CDR3 nucleotide sequence: TGCGCCAGCAGCCAGGGCGGGCTAGCGGGAGCTGAGACCCAGTACTTC.

The rearrangement joins TRBV20-1 to TRBJ2-3; 9 bases line up with TRBD2. J was trimmed by 4 bases and V by 3 bases; bases with no gene match: 11. The CDR3 consists of 16 residues. Germline-derived CDR1 and CDR2 are DFQATT and SNEGSKA (reference sequence). The CDR3 loop is CSASPSPGLASDTQYF. The CDR3 DNA reads as TGCAGTGCTAGTCCTTCCCCGGGACTAGCTTCAGATACGCAGTATTTT.

The chain combines TRBV18 with TRBJ2-1, with 9 bases aligning to TRBD2. This CDR3 comprises 16 residues. The germline CDR1 and CDR2 sequences are KGHSH and LQKENI. V lost 3 bases to trimming and J lost 0 bases; unmatched junction nucleotides: 3. Here the CDR3 reads CASSPGLAGSYNEQFF. The CDR3 nucleotides are TGTGCCAGCTCACCGGGACTAGCTGGCTCCTACAATGAGCAGTTCTTC.

This clone was observed a single time. This chain links TRBV27 with TRBJ1-6; 9 bases map to TRBD1. Germline CDR1 MNHEY, CDR2 SMNVEV (reference sequence). Trimming removed 4 bases from V and 4 bases from J; junction bases left unmatched: 8. The CDR3 has 17 residues. CDR3 nucleotide sequence: TGTGCCAGCAGTTCCTTCAGGGGACAGGGTTATAATTCACCCCTCCACTTT. Protein sequence: CASSSFRGQGYNSPLHF.